The 31 T cell receptor beta chains given below trace back to one sample, sequenced in a study of Tregs in tolerant kidney transplant recipients. Sequencing used immunoSEQ multiplex PCR; TCRdb keeps in-frame clones, though not all of them. The sample holds 50,000 or so clones. This sample comprised CD4+ T cells from blood, obtained before the transplant. These receptors originate from a human donor who received a combined kidney and bone marrow transplant.

Details on this clone: The read is 3 residues too short to cover the CDR3 end, so that end is filled in from the germline J gene. V is TRBV2 and J is TRBJ1-6, with TRBD1 identical over 9 bases. The CDR3 loop spans 14 amino acids. Germline lookup yields CDR1 SNHLY and CDR2 FYNNEI. After removal of 6 bases from V and 8 bases from J, the junction contained 5 bases not matched to a gene. The CDR3 loop reads CASRTGGPDSPLHF. CDR3 bases read: TGTGCCAGCAGAACAGGGGGCCCTGATTCACCC.

Concerning this clone: Read sequence stops 3 residues before the CDR3 end, and the germline J gene provides the missing end. The chain uses TRBV2 and TRBJ2-7, with a tentative D call TRBD1 (5 bases). This CDR3 is 16 amino acids long. Germline V CDR1 and CDR2: SNHLY, FYNNEI. V dropped 5 bases and J dropped 2 bases, with 19 bases sitting between them. Here the CDR3 reads CASSPVGRTRTYEQYF. CDR3 DNA, as far as it was read: TGTGCCAGCAGTCCAGTCGGACGGACACGAACCTACGAG.

Points on this clone: Read coverage stops 3 residues before the CDR3 terminus; the germline J gene supplies the remainder. This chain joins TRBV2 and TRBJ1-4; 7 bases are a match to TRBD1. With V trimmed by 5 bases and J by 5 bases, 8 bases remained unmatched. The germline V gene encodes CDR1 SNHLY and CDR2 FYNNEI. This CDR3 is built from 15 residues. The sequenced CDR3 bases are TGTGCCAGCAGTCGAACAGGGGCCTCCAATGAAAAA. It is translated as CASSRTGASNEK. The CDR3, in full, reads CASSRTGASNEKLFF.

Comment on this clone: The CDR3 goes on 3 residues after the read ends, and that part is filled in from the germline J gene. The chain couples TRBV6-2 or TRBV6-3 to TRBJ1-1, with D possibly being TRBD1 (5 bases). CDR1 MNHEY and CDR2 SVGEGT come from the germline V gene. V was cut by 7 bases and J by 7 bases, with 19 bases left in between. The CDR3 length is 14 residues. The CDR3 reads CASTDRGGSIEAFF. Incomplete CDR3 DNA: TGTGCCAGCACCGACCGGGGGGGAAGCATTGAA.

Points on this clone: Read sequence stops 3 residues before the CDR3 end, and the germline J gene provides the missing end. The V gene is TRBV6-2 or TRBV6-3, the J gene TRBJ1-5; 7 nucleotides line up with TRBD1. There are 17 residues in the CDR3. In germline, CDR1 is MNHEY, CDR2 SVGEGT. Germline trimming cut 0 bases from V and 3 bases from J; bases unmatched to any gene: 8. CDR3 in amino acids: CASSYSEGARVNQPQHF. CDR3 DNA (partial): TGTGCCAGCAGTTACTCGGAGGGGGCGAGGGTCAATCAGCCC.

On this clone itself: The observed sequence ends 3 residues before the CDR3 terminus, with the missing tail filled in from the germline J gene. The gene calls are TRBV10-1 and TRBJ1-2; the D is unclear. This CDR3 is built from 12 residues. Per germline, CDR1 WNHNN and CDR2 SYGVQD (reference sequence). Trimming stripped 3 bases from V and 2 bases from J, with 4 bases between. The CDR3 protein is CASSDRNYGYTF. CDR3 DNA (partial): TGCGCCAGCAGTGACCGGAACTATGGC.

The CDR3 is CASSLAGGGGQPQHF. Partial CDR3 DNA: TGTGCCAGCAGCTTAGCAGGAGGGGGGGGTCAGCCC. The chain carries TRBV7-2 and TRBJ1-5; D might be TRBD1 (6 bases). The observed sequence ends 3 residues before the CDR3 terminus, with the missing tail filled in from the germline J gene. Germline assignment: CDR1 SGHTA and CDR2 FQGNSA. CDR3 length: 15 residues. Trimming took 0 bases from V and 6 from J, leaving 12 bases between them.

CDR3 DNA (partial): TGTGCCAGTAGTTCTCCAGCGGGGGATCGTAGCACAGATACG. Translation: CASSSPAGDRSTDT. The whole CDR3 reads CASSSPAGDRSTDTQYF. V and J are TRBV19 and TRBJ2-3; TRBD2 agrees at 8 bases. Sequencing ends 3 residues short of the CDR3 end; the germline J gene provides the rest. The germline V gene encodes CDR1 LNHDA and CDR2 SQIVND (reference sequence). The CDR3 has 17 amino acids. V was pared by 5 bases and J by 0 bases, with 10 bases of the junction left unmatched.

With respect to this clone: The read is 3 residues too short to cover the CDR3 end, so that end is filled in from the germline J gene. This chain uses TRBV7-9 with TRBJ1-2; D may be TRBD1 (6 bases). Germline V CDR1 and CDR2: SEHNR, FQNEAQ (reference sequence). The length of the CDR3 is 14 residues. V was trimmed by 7 bases and J by 6 bases, leaving 18 bases between them. This chain's CDR3 is CASIQGGGAHGYTF. The CDR3 DNA, read in part, is TGTGCCAGCATCCAAGGTGGGGGCGCGCATGGC.

Notes on this clone: The read falls 3 residues short of the CDR3 end, and the missing part is taken from the germline J gene. The chain combines TRBV18 with TRBJ2-1; 12 bases are a match to TRBD2. Trimming took 2 bases from V and 6 from J; bases not matched to a gene: 5. Germline V gene lookup returns CDR1 KGHSH and CDR2 LQKENI. This CDR3 region has 16 residues. The CDR3: CASSPDASGGANEQFF. The DNA read from the CDR3 is TGTGCCAGCTCACCAGATGCTAGCGGGGGGGCCAATGAG.

On this clone: With the read ending 3 residues before the CDR3 end, the germline J gene is used to fill in that end. The chain has TRBV19 and TRBJ1-2; 7 bases map to TRBD1. V lost 5 bases to trimming and J lost 5 bases; unmatched junction nucleotides: 11. Germline assignment: CDR1 LNHDA and CDR2 SQIVND (reference sequence). This CDR3 region has 15 residues. CDR3 loop: CASSAATGTEYGYTF. The sequenced CDR3 bases are TGTGCCAGTAGTGCAGCGACCGGGACAGAGTATGGC.

As to this clone: The read halts 3 residues ahead of the CDR3 end, with the missing end drawn from the germline J gene. The chain carries TRBV5-1 and TRBJ1-4, with a possible D match to TRBD1 (5 bases). CDR1 SGHRS and CDR2 YFSETQ come from the germline V gene. This CDR3 is built from 14 residues. V lost 6 bases and J lost 0, with 9 bases in between. The CDR3 DNA, read in part, is TGCGCCAGCACTCAGGGAGCAACTAATGAAAAA. Translated: CASTQGATNEK. The CDR3 in its entirety is CASTQGATNEKLFF.

As concerns this clone: From the germline J gene comes the end of the CDR3, since the read stops 3 residues before it. The V call is TRBV20-1, the J call TRBJ2-1; 9 nucleotides line up with TRBD2. The CDR3 totals 17 residues. V shed 6 bases, J shed 0 bases, and the junction held 12 bases outside the gene matches. Germline CDR1 reads DFQATT; CDR2 reads SNEGSKA (reference sequence). The CDR3 here is CSAAGTSGFSSYNEQFF. Partial CDR3 DNA: TGCAGTGCCGCAGGCACTAGCGGGTTCAGCTCCTACAATGAG.

A word on this clone: The CDR3 end falls 3 residues outside the read, so it is completed with the germline J gene. The chain combines TRBV19 with TRBJ2-3, with a tentative D call TRBD1 (6 bases). The germline V gene has CDR1 LNHDA and CDR2 SQIVND (reference sequence). V was shortened by 3 bases and J by 2 bases, with 9 bases between the two germline ends. The CDR3 sequence is 14 residues long. CDR3 amino acids: CASSMWGPTDTQYF. The CDR3 DNA, read in part, is TGTGCCAGTAGTATGTGGGGGCCCACAGATACG.

Notes on this clone: The CDR3 end lies 3 residues beyond the end of the read and is filled in from the germline J gene. The chain couples TRBV18 to TRBJ1-1; 7 positions agree with TRBD1. V was pared by 5 bases and J by 4 bases, with 7 bases of the junction left unmatched. The CDR3 loop spans 14 amino acids. From germline, CDR1 is KGHSH and CDR2 LQKENI. Here the CDR3 reads CASSTQGVGTEAFF. The DNA read from the CDR3 is TGTGCCAGCTCAACTCAGGGGGTAGGCACTGAA.

Of note for this clone: Sequencing ends 3 residues short of the CDR3 end; the germline J gene provides the rest. This chain uses TRBV30 with TRBJ2-3; D might be TRBD1 (6 bases). This CDR3 contains 13 residues. Germline V CDR1 and CDR2: GTSNPN, SVGIG (reference sequence). CDR3 residues: CAWNRVGAFSQYF. The covered CDR3 bases are TGTGCCTGGAACCGTGTGGGGGCTTTTTCG.

CDR3 DNA (partial): TGCAGCGTTGACAAAGGACTGAACACAGATACG. The encoded protein is CSVDKGLNTDT. The whole CDR3 is CSVDKGLNTDTQYF. This sequence joins TRBV29-1 and TRBJ2-3; TRBD2 is a possible D gene (5 bases). The CDR3 end is not reached by the read, which stops 3 residues before it; the germline J gene fills it in. CDR3 length: 14 amino acids. V was cut by 3 bases and J by 2 bases, with 12 bases left in between. The germline gives CDR1 SQVTM, CDR2 ANQGSEA.

Regarding this clone: The CDR3 extends 3 residues past the end of the read, so its final part is completed from the germline J gene. V gene TRBV2 combines with J gene TRBJ2-1; 9 positions match TRBD2. After removal of 6 bases from V and 5 bases from J, the junction contained 11 bases not matched to a gene. The V gene's germline CDR1 is SNHLY and CDR2 FYNNEI. CDR3 length equals 16 residues. CDR3: CASRGGGARPHNEQFF. The CDR3 bases that were read are TGTGCCAGCAGGGGCGGGGGGGCGCGACCCCACAATGAG.

Concerning this clone itself: The read ends 3 residues early relative to the CDR3; the germline J gene fills the gap. The V call is TRBV10-1, the J call TRBJ2-3; D gene uncertain. The CDR3 is 13 amino acids. Trimming shortened V by 4 bases and J by 2 bases, and 7 bases separated the two germline ends. CDR1 and CDR2 from the germline V gene are WNHNN and SYGVQD (reference sequence). Here the CDR3 reads CASSVSLTDTQYF. CDR3 DNA (partial): TGCGCCAGCAGTGTTAGCCTCACAGATACG.

The CDR3 is CASSSGQGNYGYTF. CDR3 DNA, as far as it was read: TGTGCCAGCAGCTCCGGACAGGGGAATTATGGC. V is TRBV7-2 and J is TRBJ1-2, with 9 bases aligning to TRBD1. The DNA ends 3 residues before the CDR3 does, and the rest of the CDR3 is filled in from the germline J gene. J lost 5 bases, V lost 4 bases, and 5 bases had no gene match. CDR3 length: 14 residues. Germline lookup yields CDR1 SGHTA and CDR2 FQGNSA. The variable domain in full, with the rest retrieved from reference TRBV7-2 and TRBJ1-2, is GAGVSQSPSNKVTEKGKDVELRCDPISGHTALYWYRQSLGQGLEFLIYFQGNSAPDKSGLPSDRFSAERTGGSVSTLTIQRTQQEDSAVYLCASSSGQGNYGYTFGSGTRLTVV.

Note on this clone: Read data end 3 residues before the CDR3 end; the end is taken from the germline J gene. V usage is TRBV19 and J usage is TRBJ1-6, with 7 nucleotides matching TRBD1. The germline V gene encodes CDR1 LNHDA and CDR2 SQIVND (reference sequence). This CDR3 has 16 residues. Trimming removed 4 bases from V and 4 bases from J; junction bases left unmatched: 7. The CDR3 spells CASSRTGQKYNSPLHF. The sequenced CDR3 bases are TGTGCCAGTAGTAGAACGGGACAGAAATATAATTCACCC. Full variable domain (rest looked up from reference TRBV19 and TRBJ1-6): DGGITQSPKYLFRKEGQNVTLSCEQNLNHDAMYWYRQDPGQGLRLIYYSQIVNDFQKGDIAEGYSVSREKKESFPLTVTSAQKNPTAFYLCASSRTGQKYNSPLHFGNGTRLTVT.

As for this clone: The read is 3 residues too short to cover the CDR3 end, so that end is filled in from the germline J gene. This chain uses TRBV4-2 with TRBJ2-1; 9 bases are a match to TRBD2. From germline, CDR1 is LGHNA and CDR2 YNFKEQ. The CDR3 has 17 amino acids. With 4 bases clipped from V and 4 bases from J, the junction kept 11 bases outside the gene matches. The CDR3 spells CASSPYQAGGGYNEQFF. The covered CDR3 bases are TGTGCCAGCAGCCCATACCAAGCGGGAGGCGGATACAATGAG.

Concerning this clone itself: Sequencing ends 3 residues short of the CDR3 end; the germline J gene provides the rest. The chain employs TRBV7-2 and TRBJ2-2; D not certain. This CDR3 contains 14 residues. Germline V gives CDR1 SGHTA, CDR2 FQGNSA. Trimming stripped 6 bases from V and 6 bases from J, with 14 bases between. The sequenced CDR3 bases are TGTGCCAGCAGGTCACATGGCCTTTCCGGGGAG. Translated: CASRSHGLSGE. The CDR3 in full is CASRSHGLSGELFF.

This chain's CDR3 is CASSFGLEGTQYF. Partial CDR3 DNA: TGTGCCAGCAGCTTTGGACTAGAAGGGACC. This chain joins TRBV7-7 and TRBJ2-5; 7 bases agree with TRBD2. The read terminates 3 residues ahead of where the CDR3 ends, so the germline J gene completes it. CDR1 and CDR2 (germline): SSHAT, FNYEAQ (reference sequence). The CDR3 totals 13 residues. Trimming cost V 3 bases and J 7 bases; bases outside gene matches: 5.

As to this clone: The missing CDR3 end, 3 residues past where the read stops, is filled in from the germline J gene. The V call is TRBV7-7, the J call TRBJ2-7; 8 nucleotides align to TRBD1. After removal of 5 bases from V and 2 bases from J, the junction contained 5 bases not matched to a gene. Germline V CDR1 and CDR2: SSHAT, FNYEAQ (reference sequence). The CDR3 loop spans 14 amino acids. The CDR3 reads CASSQGTGPYEQYF. CDR3 DNA, as far as it was read: TGTGCCAGCAGCCAAGGGACAGGACCCTACGAG.

In regard to this clone: The CDR3 is cut off 3 residues early in the read; its end comes from the germline J gene. The V call is TRBV5-5, the J call TRBJ2-1, with 7 bases lining up with TRBD2. From germline, CDR1 is SGHKS and CDR2 YYEKEE (reference sequence). The length of the CDR3 is 15 residues. Losses at the gene ends were 4 bases for V and 6 bases for J; bases not matched to a gene: 10. The CDR3 spells CASSRQGLLPNEQFF. The CDR3 bases that were read are TGTGCCAGCAGCCGGCAGGGACTACTACCCAATGAG.

With regard to this clone: The CDR3 end lies 3 residues beyond the end of the read and is filled in from the germline J gene. The J gene is TRBJ2-5, the V gene TRBV2; 8 nucleotides line up with TRBD1. This CDR3 is built from 15 residues. The V segment lost 6 bases and the J segment 1 base; nucleotides outside the gene matches: 7. The germline V gene encodes CDR1 SNHLY and CDR2 FYNNEI. CDR3 bases read: TGTGCCAGCAGGTACCGGACAGGGCTCCAAGAGACC. It codes for CASRYRTGLQET. The CDR3, in full, reads CASRYRTGLQETQYF.

On this clone: The missing CDR3 end, 3 residues past where the read stops, is filled in from the germline J gene. The genes are TRBV5-1 and TRBJ1-6, with TRBD1 matching 9 bases. The germline V gene encodes CDR1 SGHRS and CDR2 YFSETQ. Losses at the gene ends were 4 bases for V and 4 bases for J; bases not matched to a gene: 6. The CDR3 extends over 16 amino acids. CDR3 in amino acids: CASSQTGGAYNSPLHF. The CDR3 DNA, read in part, is TGCGCCAGCAGCCAAACAGGGGGCGCATATAATTCACCC.

CDR3 sequence reads: CASSQGTAYEQYF. CDR3 DNA, as far as it was read: TGTGCCAGCAGCCAGGGGACAGCGTACGAG. The V and J genes are TRBV13 and TRBJ2-7, with 7 bases that match TRBD1. Read sequence stops 3 residues before the CDR3 end, and the germline J gene provides the missing end. V lost 5 bases to trimming and J lost 4 bases; unmatched junction nucleotides: 5. CDR3 length equals 13 residues. Germline V lookup: CDR1 PRHDT, CDR2 FYEKMQ (reference sequence).

With respect to this clone: The observed sequence ends 3 residues before the CDR3 terminus, with the missing tail filled in from the germline J gene. Additional DNA sequences in this sample encode the identical CDR3. The chain links TRBV5-1 to TRBJ1-2, with D perhaps TRBD1 (5 bases). The CDR3 covers 14 residues. The V and J ends lost 0 bases and 3 bases respectively, with 9 bases between them. Germline V gene sequence: CDR1 SGHRS, CDR2 YFSETQ. The sequenced part of the CDR3 DNA is TGCGCCAGCAGCTTGGTAGGAGGGGACTATGGC. Its protein is CASSLVGGDYG. Given in full, the CDR3 is CASSLVGGDYGYTF.

The covered CDR3 bases are TGTGCCAGCAGCTTAGATCGGGGTACG. It translates to CASSLDRGT. The entire CDR3 sequence reads CASSLDRGTQYF. The chain combines TRBV7-2 with TRBJ2-3; D is possibly TRBD2 (5 bases). With the read ending 3 residues before the CDR3 end, the germline J gene is used to fill in that end. V lost 1 base, J lost 8 bases, and 7 bases lay in between. Germline lookup yields CDR1 SGHTA and CDR2 FQGNSA. The CDR3 sequence is 12 residues long.